This T cell receptor beta chain was identified during a study of T cell changes during pregnancy in multiple sclerosis. This clone was recorded once. Clones were read by immunoSEQ multiplex PCR, and TCRdb kept only the in-frame ones, dropping some. The sample lists about 58,000 clones, roughly 93% occurring once. Germline V gene sequence: CDR1 MDHEN, CDR2 SYDVKM. The CDR3 contains 16 residues. V dropped 3 bases and J dropped 1 base, with 13 bases sitting between them. The source of this sequence is a female donor with multiple sclerosis, enrolled in a pregnancy study. This chain connects TRBV28 to TRBJ1-5; D uncertain. The material was CD8+ T cells from peripheral blood mononuclear cells, obtained in the second trimester of pregnancy. The CDR3 spells CASSFSEGMSNQPQHF. Here the CDR3 DNA reads TGTGCCAGCAGTTTCTCTGAGGGTATGAGCAATCAGCCCCAGCATTTT.